This TCR beta chain was obtained from a study of shared clonotypes between healthy human individuals. This clone was recorded a few times. Naivety among CD8 cells was defined by CD45RO negativity and positive CCR7 selection, thereby excluding terminally differentiated effector memory CD45RA+ cells. Deep was the level at which the assay was run. Using immunoSEQ multiplex PCR, the repertoire was profiled, and TCRdb retains in-frame clones only, with some absent. The profile shows millions of clones, roughly 94% of them singletons. CDR3 size: 15 residues. Trimming removed 2 bases at V and 12 bases at J, with 17 bases between. CDR1 and CDR2 (germline): WSHSY, SAAADI.

What was sequenced was naive CD8+ T cells sorted from blood. The source is a man aged 18 to 29 in good health. The chain couples TRBV10-2 to TRBJ1-6; no clear D gene. The DNA of the CDR3 is TGCGCCAGCAGTGAGATACATGAGAGGTGGAAACCCCTCCACTTT. Amino acids: CASSEIHERWKPLHF.